This is a list of T cell receptor beta chains from one sample in a study of CD8 T cells in ankylosing spondylitis. TCRdb recomputed calls from the 5' RACE reads with MiXCR, one row per CDR3 protein. The data contain 150,000 to 200,000 distinct CDR3 sequences, roughly 34% of them singletons. The sequenced material came from synovial fluid, either unsorted or a sorted T cell fraction (not recorded which). The receptors were gathered from a male donor with ankylosing spondylitis. Both conserved end residues are part of each CDR3. Fields, in order: D gene, J gene, V gene, clone size, CDR3 DNA, CDR3 protein. A D gene is named only where the DNA matches it firmly. Rows may omit the clone size; those that give it use once, few, many or a size class.

>NA|TRBJ2-3|TRBV10-3|many
TGTGCCATCAGCGGGACCACTACAGATACGCAGTATTTT
CAISGTTTDTQYF
>NA|TRBJ2-3|TRBV27|NA
TGTGCCAGCCTACGTCAGGGGGGGACAGATACGCAGTATTTT
CASLRQGGTDTQYF
>TRBD1|TRBJ1-5|TRBV24-1|NA
TGTGCCACCAGTGATTCACGATCTCCGGGACAGCTTCAGCCCCAGCATTTT
CATSDSRSPGQLQPQHF
>NA|TRBJ2-3|TRBV12-3/TRBV12-4|NA
TGTGCCAGCAAAGCAGACACAGATACGCAGTATTTT
CASKADTDTQYF
>TRBD2|TRBJ2-7|TRBV2|NA
TGTGCCAGCGCGAAGACTTCGACTAGCACCTACGAGCAGTACTTC
CASAKTSTSTYEQYF
>TRBD1|TRBJ1-5|TRBV7-9|many
TGTGCCAGCAGCTTAGGGACAGGGGTACATCAGCCCCAGCATTTT
CASSLGTGVHQPQHF
>NA|TRBJ1-2|TRBV29-1|few
TGCAGCGTTGTCCGCGGGGCGGGTGGCTACACCTTC
CSVVRGAGGYTF
>TRBD2|TRBJ2-3|TRBV5-1|NA
TGCGCCAGCAGCTTCGGGACTAGCGGGGGTAAAGATACGCAGTATTTT
CASSFGTSGGKDTQYF
>NA|TRBJ2-5|TRBV15|NA
TGTGCCACCAGCAGAGATAGAGGAGCAGCAACCAACCAAGAGACCCAGTACTTC
CATSRDRGAATNQETQYF
>NA|TRBJ1-6|TRBV7-9|few
TGTGCCAGCAGCTTAGCAGGGATTGGGTCACCCCTCCACTTT
CASSLAGIGSPLHF
>NA|TRBJ1-3|TRBV9|few
TGTGCCAGCAGCGTAGGGTCGGGCGAGTACTCTGGAAACACCATATATTTT
CASSVGSGEYSGNTIYF
>NA|TRBJ1-3|TRBV7-9|few
TGTGCCAGCAGGTCAGAGGGTACCATATATTTT
CASRSEGTIYF
>NA|TRBJ1-4|TRBV6-1|few
TGTGCCAGCACCTTGGACATCCGAAATGAAAAACTGTTTTTT
CASTLDIRNEKLFF
>NA|TRBJ2-3|TRBV25-1|few
TGTGCCAGCAGTACCCCGGGGGCCGCAGATACGCAGTATTTT
CASSTPGAADTQYF
>TRBD1|TRBJ2-7|TRBV25-1|many
TGTGCCAGCAGTGAGGACTTGCCAGGGGGTACCTACGAGCAGTACTTC
CASSEDLPGGTYEQYF
>NA|TRBJ1-1|TRBV29-1|NA
TGCAGCGTTGAAGCGGGAGGGCCCCCGGCAAATGCTTTCTTT
CSVEAGGPPANAFF
>NA|TRBJ2-1|TRBV7-9|once
TGTGCCAGCAGCTTAGGTCTCAGTGAGCAGTTCTTC
CASSLGLSEQFF
>NA|TRBJ2-1|TRBV3-1|few
TGTGCCAGCAGCCCCTGGGGTGTATCCTACAATGAGCAGTTCTTC
CASSPWGVSYNEQFF
>TRBD2|TRBJ2-1|TRBV24-1|NA
TGTGCCACCAGTGATGCTAGCGGGGGGGCCTATGAGCAGTTCTTC
CATSDASGGAYEQFF
>TRBD1|TRBJ1-1|TRBV7-2|few
TGTGCCAGCAGCTGGGACAGATGGAACACTGAAGCTTTCTTT
CASSWDRWNTEAFF
>NA|TRBJ1-1|TRBV4-1|many
TGCGCCAGCAGCCCCGGACCCCAGAACACTGAAGCTTTCTTT
CASSPGPQNTEAFF
>TRBD1|TRBJ1-1|TRBV12-3/TRBV12-4|NA
TGTGCCAGCAGTCCGGAACAGGGGCCAGGACTTTACACTGAAGCTTTCTTT
CASSPEQGPGLYTEAFF
>NA|TRBJ2-7|TRBV20-1|few
TGCAGTGCTAGGTTCGGAGGGCCCCTTCGAGGGCAGTACTTC
CSARFGGPLRGQYF
>NA|TRBJ2-5|TRBV2|NA
TGTGCCAGCAGTGAAGCGGGGGTTGGGGAGACCCAGTACTTC
CASSEAGVGETQYF
>NA|TRBJ1-2|TRBV7-3|NA
TGTGCCAGCAGTTATACCGGGACCTATGGCTACACCTTC
CASSYTGTYGYTF
>NA|TRBJ2-3|TRBV15|many
TGTGCCACCAGCAGATCTCCAGCGCGGGGTGTTGATACGCAGTATTTT
CATSRSPARGVDTQYF
>NA|TRBJ1-1|TRBV7-3|NA
TGTGCCAGCAGCGAGGGCCGTAACACTGAAGCTTTCTTT
CASSEGRNTEAFF
>NA|TRBJ2-2|TRBV6-1|NA
TGTGCCAGCAGAATCGGACTGGACAACACCGGGGAGCTGTTTTTT
CASRIGLDNTGELFF
>NA|TRBJ2-3|TRBV11-2|many
TGTGCCAGCAGCTTAGTTGTCCTAGCATCAGATACGCAGTATTTT
CASSLVVLASDTQYF
>NA|TRBJ2-1|TRBV14|NA
TGTGCCAGCAACCGTGACCGACTCGAAAAGCAGTTCTTC
CASNRDRLEKQFF
>NA|TRBJ1-2|TRBV5-1|NA
TGCGCCAGCAGCTTAGGGACACTTGGTGGCTACACCTTC
CASSLGTLGGYTF
>NA|TRBJ2-7|TRBV5-1|few
TGCGCCAGCAGCTTGGGGGACGAGCAGTACTTC
CASSLGDEQYF
>NA|TRBJ1-1|TRBV5-1|NA
TGCGCCAGCAGCGATGGGGCAGGGGTGAACACTGAAGCTTTCTTT
CASSDGAGVNTEAFF
>NA|TRBJ1-6|TRBV7-2|NA
TGTGCCAGCAGCTTAGAGGTGGGCTATAATTCACCCCTCCACTTT
CASSLEVGYNSPLHF
>NA|TRBJ1-4|TRBV24-1|few
TGTGCCACCAGTGGTTCGGCCCCGGGAAGAACTAATGAAAAACTGTTTTTT
CATSGSAPGRTNEKLFF
>NA|TRBJ1-4|TRBV29-1|NA
TGCAGCGCCCGTGCTAGGACTAATGAAAAACTGTTTTTT
CSARARTNEKLFF
>TRBD2|TRBJ2-1|TRBV7-6|few
TGTGCCAGCAGCCGCACTCTAGCGGGGGGGACCTACAATGAGCAGTTCTTC
CASSRTLAGGTYNEQFF
>NA|TRBJ1-1|TRBV5-1|NA
TGCGCCAGCAGCGTCGCACCAGCGAACACTGAAGCTTTCTTT
CASSVAPANTEAFF
>NA|TRBJ2-7|TRBV28|many
TGTGCCAGCAGCTCGCCCGGCGGAGCCACCTACGAGCAGTACTTC
CASSSPGGATYEQYF
>NA|TRBJ2-7|TRBV6-5|NA
TGTGCCAGCAGTTCCCCCCCCGGAGACTCCTACGAGCAGTACTTC
CASSSPPGDSYEQYF
>TRBD1|TRBJ2-7|TRBV5-1|NA
TGCGCCAGCAGCTTGGTACCTGGACAGGACTACGAGCAGTACTTC
CASSLVPGQDYEQYF
>TRBD1|TRBJ1-3|TRBV20-1|few
TGCAGTGCAGGACAGGGTTCGGGGCCAGGAAACACCATATATTTT
CSAGQGSGPGNTIYF
>NA|TRBJ2-3|TRBV6-1|NA
TGTGCCAGCAGTCAGGGTGCCCATGGAGGCACAGATACGCAGTATTTT
CASSQGAHGGTDTQYF
>NA|TRBJ2-7|TRBV11-2|NA
TGTGCCAGCAGTTTCGACCGTTCCTACGAGCAGTACTTC
CASSFDRSYEQYF
>TRBD2|TRBJ2-1|TRBV5-1|NA
TGCGCCAGCAGCTCGGTAGCGGGAGGGAATGAGCAGTTCTTC
CASSSVAGGNEQFF
>NA|TRBJ1-3|TRBV5-1|few
TGCGCCAGCAGCGCAGGCAGGGACCCTGGAAACACCATATGTTTT
CASSAGRDPGNTICF
>TRBD1|TRBJ1-4|TRBV4-2|NA
TGTGCCAGCAGCCAAGAAGGCGCGGGGACAGGGGGCGATTTACAGGATGAAAAACTGTTTTTT
CASSQEGAGTGGDLQDEKLFF
>NA|TRBJ2-1|TRBV27|NA
TGTGCCAGCAGGAGGGATGGCGATGAGCAGTTCTTC
CASRRDGDEQFF
>TRBD1|TRBJ1-2|TRBV9|NA
TGTGCCAGCAGAAGACAGGGACTGGATGGCTACACCTTC
CASRRQGLDGYTF
>NA|TRBJ2-1|TRBV29-1|many
TGCAGCGTTAGGGCCGGACTCATCACCTACAATGAGCAGTTCTTC
CSVRAGLITYNEQFF
>NA|TRBJ1-2|TRBV28|few
TGTGCCAGCAGTTTGTGGCAGAACTATGGCTACACCTTC
CASSLWQNYGYTF
>NA|TRBJ2-5|TRBV2|NA
TGTGCCAGCCGTAGGGAACGGAGAGGAGAAGAGACCCAGTACTTC
CASRRERRGEETQYF
>TRBD1|TRBJ2-3|TRBV4-1|many
TGCGCCAGCAGCCAACCAACAGGGGGAATCGCAGATACGCAGTATTTT
CASSQPTGGIADTQYF
>TRBD1|TRBJ2-5|TRBV20-1|few
TGCAGTGCTAGAGAAGATGACAGGGGTGGAGAGACCCAGTACTTC
CSAREDDRGGETQYF
>TRBD2|TRBJ2-1|TRBV12-3/TRBV12-4|NA
TGTGCCAGCAGTTTAGGGGCTAGCGGGAACGGGGTATACAATGAGCAGTTCTTC
CASSLGASGNGVYNEQFF
>TRBD1|TRBJ1-1|TRBV7-8|NA
TGTGCCAGCAGCACCCAGGGGGGCACTGAAGCTTTCTTT
CASSTQGGTEAFF
>NA|TRBJ2-7|TRBV20-1|NA
TGCAGTGCTAGAGCGGACTACGAGCAGTACTTC
CSARADYEQYF
>NA|TRBJ2-7|TRBV11-2|NA
TGTGCCAGCAGCTTAGTGCGGGCTAGCTACGAGCAGTACTTC
CASSLVRASYEQYF
>NA|TRBJ1-2|TRBV18|NA
TGTGCCAGCTCACCAGGGTTAGACAACTATGGCTACACCTTC
CASSPGLDNYGYTF